What follows are 12 T cell receptor beta chains derived from one specimen sequenced in a study of shared clonotypes between healthy human individuals. Sequencing used immunoSEQ multiplex PCR; TCRdb keeps in-frame clones, though not all of them. The top ten clones hold roughly 0.4% of a sample with about 1.5 million clones, approximately 98% of them seen once. Sequencing used naive CD4+ T cells sorted from blood. Subset given: CD45RA+ positively selected. The origin of the receptors is a man aged 30 to 45 in good health.

This clone appeared a single time. This sample also contains other DNA sequences that code for the same CDR3. This chain connects TRBV5-1 to TRBJ2-5; the D is unclear. Germline V gene lookup returns CDR1 SGHRS and CDR2 YFSETQ. The CDR3 length is 13 residues. V lost 2 bases and J 2 bases, leaving 7 bases between the germline ends. The CDR3 DNA reads as TGCGCCAGCAGCTTTCCCCCTCAAGAGACCCAGTACTTC. This codes for CASSFPPQETQYF.

This chain links TRBV15 with TRBJ2-5; weak D call: TRBD2 (5 bases). The ends were cut back, 1 base at V and 3 bases at J, with 9 bases in the middle. The length of the CDR3 is 14 residues. Germline V lookup: CDR1 LNHNV, CDR2 YYDKDF (reference sequence). CDR3 coding DNA: TGTGCCACCAGCAGAGTTCCGGGGAAAGAGACCCAGTACTTC. Translation gives CATSRVPGKETQYF.

This chain uses TRBV5-5 with TRBJ1-2; D unclear. V lost 4 bases and J lost 0, with 7 bases in between. CDR3 length: 13 amino acids. The germline V gene has CDR1 SGHKS and CDR2 YYEKEE (reference sequence). The CDR3 region is CASSPIANYGYTF. The CDR3 bases are TGTGCCAGCAGCCCAATAGCTAACTATGGCTACACCTTC.

This clone was seen a single time. CDR3 loop: CASSPSGQTGNTIYF. CDR3 DNA sequence: TGTGCCAGCTCACCGTCGGGACAGACTGGAAACACCATATATTTT. The chain employs TRBV18 and TRBJ1-3, with 7 bases fitting TRBD1. V lost 3 bases, J lost 2 bases, and 4 bases stayed unmatched. This CDR3 comprises 15 residues. Germline lookup yields CDR1 KGHSH and CDR2 LQKENI.

J is TRBJ2-5 and V is TRBV9; 8 bases agree with TRBD2. CDR1 and CDR2 from the germline V gene are SGDLS and YYNGEE. The CDR3 extends over 16 amino acids. V dropped 0 bases and J dropped 1; count of bases not matched to a gene: 5. The CDR3 sequence: CASSVAGGAGQETQYF. CDR3 DNA sequence: TGTGCCAGCAGCGTAGCGGGGGGGGCAGGCCAAGAGACCCAGTACTTC.

V and J are TRBV25-1 and TRBJ2-5; TRBD2 agrees at 9 bases. Germline V gene sequence: CDR1 MGHDK, CDR2 SYGVNS. CDR3 length: 16 amino acids. The trim removed 5 bases at V and 1 base at J, leaving 8 bases unmatched. This CDR3 reads CASSRFGSGSQETQYF. The CDR3 region has the DNA TGTGCCAGCAGTCGCTTCGGTAGCGGGAGCCAAGAGACCCAGTACTTC. Full variable domain (rest looked up from reference TRBV25-1 and TRBJ2-5): EADIYQTPRYLVIGTGKKITLECSQTMGHDKMYWYQQDPGMELHLIHYSYGVNSTEKGDLSSESTVSRIRTEHFPLTLESARPSHTSQYLCASSRFGSGSQETQYFGPGTRLLVL.

This sequence joins TRBV25-1 and TRBJ1-5; D unclear. In germline, CDR1 is MGHDK, CDR2 SYGVNS. The V and J ends lost 4 bases and 1 base respectively, with 8 bases between them. The CDR3 is 14 residues long. The DNA for the CDR3 is TGTGCCAGCAGTGCGGCCCAGAGCAATCAGCCCCAGCATTTT. It encodes CASSAAQSNQPQHF.

This clone was recorded once. The V and J genes are TRBV4-3 and TRBJ1-2; 10 bases are shared with TRBD1. The CDR3 length is 15 residues. The germline V gene encodes CDR1 LGHNA and CDR2 YSLEER. Germline trimming cut 0 bases from V and 2 bases from J; bases unmatched to any gene: 0. The CDR3 reads CASSQEDRGNYGYTF. CDR3 in DNA: TGCGCCAGCAGCCAAGAGGACAGGGGGAACTATGGCTACACCTTC.

A single count supports this clone. The CDR3 nucleotides are TGTGCCAGCAGCCCGGGACTAGCGGGCTACGAGCAGTACTTC. This sequence encodes CASSPGLAGYEQYF. The chain has TRBV14 and TRBJ2-7; 12 bases line up with TRBD2. The germline V gene encodes CDR1 SGHDN and CDR2 FVKESK. CDR3 size: 14 residues. The V and J ends lost 4 bases and 3 bases, in that order; junction bases with no gene match: 1.

This CDR3 reads CASSPRSGPAYGYTF. Here the CDR3 DNA reads TGTGCCAGCAGCCCCCGGAGCGGACCCGCCTATGGCTACACCTTC. The chain joins TRBV13 to TRBJ1-2, with D unclear. Per the germline V gene, CDR1 is PRHDT and CDR2 is FYEKMQ (reference sequence). The CDR3 is 15 residues long. The V end lost 5 bases, the J end lost 4 bases, and 17 bases lay between the germline ends.

In the case of this clone: The same CDR3 can be traced to other DNA sequences in this sample. This chain uses TRBV5-1 with TRBJ2-3, with 10 nucleotides matching TRBD2. The CDR3 consists of 14 residues. V was clipped by 0 bases and J by 5 bases; unmatched bases: 0. The germline V gene has CDR1 SGHRS and CDR2 YFSETQ. Written as DNA, the CDR3 is TGCGCCAGCAGCTTGGGACTAGCGGGAGATACGCAGTATTTT. It codes for CASSLGLAGDTQYF. Drawing the rest from reference TRBV5-1 and TRBJ2-3, the complete variable domain is KAGVTQTPRYLIKTRGQQVTLSCSPISGHRSVSWYQQTPGQGLQFLFEYFSETQRNKGNFPGRFSGRQFSNSRSEMNVSTLELGDSALYLCASSLGLAGDTQYFGPGTRLTVL.

This chain joins TRBV4-3 and TRBJ2-7; 7 positions agree with TRBD1. There are 19 residues in the CDR3. J gave up 0 bases and V 3 bases, and 17 bases lay outside the gene matches. Per germline, CDR1 LGHNA and CDR2 YSLEER. The CDR3 DNA reads TGCGCCAGCAGCCACGCTCTCAGGGGGTCCGGGACAGACTCCTACGAGCAGTACTTC. As protein: CASSHALRGSGTDSYEQYF.